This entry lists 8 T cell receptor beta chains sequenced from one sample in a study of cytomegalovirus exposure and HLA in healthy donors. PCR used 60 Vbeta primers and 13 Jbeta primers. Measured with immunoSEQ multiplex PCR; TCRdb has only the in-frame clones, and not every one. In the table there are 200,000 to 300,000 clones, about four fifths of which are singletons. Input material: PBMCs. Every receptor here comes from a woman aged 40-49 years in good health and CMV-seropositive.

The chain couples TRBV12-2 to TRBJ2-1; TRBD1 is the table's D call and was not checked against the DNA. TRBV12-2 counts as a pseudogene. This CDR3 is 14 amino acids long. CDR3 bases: TGTGCAAGTCGCTTAAGGATTACAGGCGATGAGCAGTTCTTC. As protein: CASRLRITGDEQFF.

In DNA, the CDR3 is TGTGCCAGCAGCTTGGCAGGGGTTACTGAAGCTTTCTTT. Translated: CASSLAGVTEAFF. This rearrangement joins TRBV5-4 to TRBJ1-1; a weak D match, TRBD1 (6 bases). CDR3 size: 13 residues. The V end was cut by 0 bases, the J end by 5 bases, with 8 bases between. Germline CDR1 reads SGHNT; CDR2 reads YYREEE (reference sequence).

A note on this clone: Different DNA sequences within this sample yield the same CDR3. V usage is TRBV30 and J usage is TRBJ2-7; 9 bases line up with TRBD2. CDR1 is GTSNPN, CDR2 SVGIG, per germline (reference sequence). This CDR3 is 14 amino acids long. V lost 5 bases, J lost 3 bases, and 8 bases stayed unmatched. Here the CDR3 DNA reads TGTGCCTGGTCCCTAAGCGGGGGGAGCTACGAGCAGTACTTC. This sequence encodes CAWSLSGGSYEQYF.

The CDR3 region is CASSLAGYQETQYF. The CDR3 bases are TGTGCCAGCAGCTTGGCAGGCTACCAAGAGACCCAGTACTTC. The chain joins TRBV5-4 to TRBJ2-5; no reliable D call. V was shortened by 0 bases and J by 0 bases, with 6 bases between the two germline ends. From germline, CDR1 is SGHNT and CDR2 YYREEE (reference sequence). This CDR3 region has 14 residues.

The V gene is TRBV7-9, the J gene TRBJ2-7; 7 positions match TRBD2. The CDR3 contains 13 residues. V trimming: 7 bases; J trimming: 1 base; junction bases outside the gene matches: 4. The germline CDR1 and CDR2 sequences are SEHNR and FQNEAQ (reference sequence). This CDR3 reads CASTSGASYEQYF. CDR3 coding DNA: TGTGCCAGCACAAGCGGGGCTTCCTACGAGCAGTACTTC. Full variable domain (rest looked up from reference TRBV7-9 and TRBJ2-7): DTGVSQNPRHKITKRGQNVTFRCDPISEHNRLYWYRQTLGQGPEFLTYFQNEAQLEKSRLLSDRFSAERPKGSFSTLEIQRTEQGDSAMYLCASTSGASYEQYFGPGTRLTVT.

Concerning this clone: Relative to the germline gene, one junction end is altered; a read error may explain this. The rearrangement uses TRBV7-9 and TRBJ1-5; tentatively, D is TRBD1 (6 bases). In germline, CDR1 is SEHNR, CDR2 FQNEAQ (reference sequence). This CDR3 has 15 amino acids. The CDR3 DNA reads TGTTCCAGCAGCACCCCGGACAGAATCAATCAGCCCCAGCATTTT. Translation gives CSSSTPDRINQPQHF.

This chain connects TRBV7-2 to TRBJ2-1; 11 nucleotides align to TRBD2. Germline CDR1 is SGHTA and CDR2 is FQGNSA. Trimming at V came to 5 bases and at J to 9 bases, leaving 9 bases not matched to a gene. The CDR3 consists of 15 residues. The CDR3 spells CASSETSGSFGEQFF. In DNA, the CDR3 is TGTGCCAGCAGCGAAACTAGCGGGAGCTTCGGTGAGCAGTTCTTC.

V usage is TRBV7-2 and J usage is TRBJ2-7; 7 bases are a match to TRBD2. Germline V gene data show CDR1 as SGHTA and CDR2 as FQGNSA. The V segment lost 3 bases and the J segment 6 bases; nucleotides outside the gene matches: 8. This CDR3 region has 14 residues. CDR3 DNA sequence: TGTGCCAGCAGCTTGAGGCGGGAGCATGTCGAGCAGTACTTC. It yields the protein CASSLRREHVEQYF.